The 8 T cell receptor beta chains below all came from one sample that was sequenced in a study of T cells after somatic rescue of genetic block. Sequenced by immunoSEQ multiplex PCR; TCRdb stores in-frame clones only, minus some. Of over 95,000 clones detected, about nine tenths appear once; the ten largest clones hold more than 1.4%. Specimen: peripheral blood mononuclear cells (PBMCs). The receptor set was obtained from a woman aged 18-30 years.

The chain has TRBV4-2 and TRBJ2-7; TRBD2 might be the D (5 bases). Germline V gene lookup returns CDR1 LGHNA and CDR2 YNFKEQ. V lost 1 base and J 5 bases, leaving 15 bases between the germline ends. The CDR3 is 15 residues long. CDR3 residues: CASSQGGWGLDEQYF. As DNA, the CDR3 is TGTGCCAGCAGCCAAGGAGGGTGGGGTTTGGACGAGCAGTACTTC.

CDR3 sequence (DNA): TGTGCCAGTAGAGTAGGGGGTGGCTACACCTTC. Its translation: CASRVGGGYTF. The J gene is TRBJ1-2, the V gene TRBV19, with a possible D match to TRBD1 (6 bases). Germline V gene sequence: CDR1 LNHDA, CDR2 SQIVND (reference sequence). This CDR3 region has 11 residues. V lost 6 bases and J 7 bases, leaving 9 bases between the germline ends.

The CDR3 DNA reads as TGTGCCAGCAGTGAATCTGGGGGGGTGAACACTGAAGCTTTCTTT. Encoded protein: CASSESGGVNTEAFF. The gene calls are TRBV25-1 and TRBJ1-1; D is possibly TRBD1 (5 bases). Germline V gives CDR1 MGHDK, CDR2 SYGVNS. This CDR3 has 15 residues. V was clipped by 1 base and J by 0 bases, with 9 bases between them.

This rearrangement joins TRBV27 to TRBJ2-6, with a possible D match to TRBD1 (6 bases). V shed 8 bases and J shed 1 base, with 12 bases lying between them. The CDR3 covers 15 residues. Looked up from germline, CDR1 is MNHEY and CDR2 is SMNVEV (reference sequence). CDR3 sequence: CASGYRVSGANVLTF. CDR3 bases: TGTGCCAGCGGCTACAGGGTTTCTGGGGCCAACGTCCTGACTTTC.

The genes are TRBV7-9 and TRBJ1-2; 9 bases fit TRBD1. Unmatched junction bases numbered 8, after V lost 3 bases and J lost 3 bases. The germline gives CDR1 SEHNR, CDR2 FQNEAQ (reference sequence). CDR3 length equals 16 residues. The CDR3 coding sequence is TGTGCCAGCAGCTTGCTACCGACAGGGGGGGACTATGGCTACACCTTC. This gives the protein CASSLLPTGGDYGYTF.

The J gene is TRBJ1-2, the V gene TRBV6-5; no reliable D call. The CDR3 is 14 amino acids. Germline V gene lookup returns CDR1 MNHEY and CDR2 SVGAGI. V was trimmed by 6 bases and J by 4 bases, leaving 15 bases between them. CDR3 coding DNA: TGTGCCAGCAGCAATGCTCCCGGGCCCTATGGCTACACCTTC. Translating it yields CASSNAPGPYGYTF.

The V gene is TRBV27, the J gene TRBJ2-2; 7 nucleotides agree with TRBD1. V trimming: 5 bases; J trimming: 3 bases; junction bases outside the gene matches: 0. The CDR3 spans 13 residues. CDR1 is MNHEY, CDR2 SMNVEV, per germline (reference sequence). The CDR3 spells CASSGQDTGELFF. CDR3 nucleotides: TGTGCCAGCAGTGGACAGGACACCGGGGAGCTGTTTTTT.

As to this clone: Different DNA sequences within this sample yield the same CDR3. The chain combines TRBV9 with TRBJ2-2; 8 bases map to TRBD1. The CDR3 sequence is 15 residues long. Germline CDR1 reads SGDLS; CDR2 reads YYNGEE. V trimming: 4 bases; J trimming: 1 base; junction bases outside the gene matches: 3. For the CDR3, the DNA is TGTGCCAGCAGCCCCGGGACAGGGAACACCGGGGAGCTGTTTTTT. This sequence encodes CASSPGTGNTGELFF.